The 5 T cell receptor beta chains reported below all come from one sample, sequenced in a study of shared clonotypes between healthy human individuals. Naivety among CD8 cells was defined by CD45RO negativity and positive CCR7 selection, thereby excluding terminally differentiated effector memory CD45RA+ cells. Assay: immunoSEQ multiplex PCR; the TCRdb copy retains only in-frame clones and omits some. The sample yields about 2 million clones, about 94% seen once. Specimen: naive CD8+ T cells sorted from blood. The origin of the receptors is a young man in good health.

The chain combines TRBV4-1 with TRBJ2-1; 10 nucleotides line up with TRBD2. The germline gives CDR1 MGHRA, CDR2 YSYEKL. This CDR3 is built from 16 residues. Trimming took 4 bases from V and 4 from J; bases not matched to a gene: 7. CDR3: CASSRKTSGQYNEQFF. The CDR3 region has the DNA TGCGCCAGCAGCCGAAAGACTAGCGGGCAATACAATGAGCAGTTCTTC.

This clone was detected only once. The chain employs TRBV7-9 and TRBJ2-2; 7 bases are shared with TRBD1. The ends lost 4 bases at V and 4 bases at J; junction bases unmatched: 9. CDR3 length: 16 amino acids. Germline V gene data show CDR1 as SEHNR and CDR2 as FQNEAQ (reference sequence). The CDR3 spells CASSWGQTQGTGELFF. CDR3 nucleotide sequence: TGTGCCAGCAGCTGGGGACAGACCCAAGGCACCGGGGAGCTGTTTTTT.

Comments on this clone: Other nucleotide sequences from this sample produce the same CDR3. The chain combines TRBV29-1 with TRBJ2-1; D unclear. The length of the CDR3 is 13 residues. Trimming took 4 bases from V and 1 from J, leaving 8 bases between them. Germline assignment: CDR1 SQVTM and CDR2 ANQGSEA. CDR3 sequence (DNA): TGCAGCGTTGGTTTGGTTTCCTACAATGAGCAGTTCTTC. Translating gives CSVGLVSYNEQFF.

This clone is a singleton in its sample. The genes are TRBV6-1 and TRBJ2-7; 9 bases map to TRBD1. This CDR3 comprises 17 residues. Germline trimming cut 0 bases from V and 5 bases from J; bases unmatched to any gene: 11. Germline V lookup: CDR1 MNHNS, CDR2 SASEGT. In DNA form, the CDR3 reads TGTGCCAGCAGTGAAGCGCCCCGGGGACAGGGAACTGACGAGCAGTACTTC. Protein: CASSEAPRGQGTDEQYF.

J is TRBJ2-5 and V is TRBV18; D is possibly TRBD1 (6 bases). Trimming cost V 3 bases and J 5 bases, with 25 bases left between them. The CDR3 loop spans 18 amino acids. Germline CDR1 is KGHSH and CDR2 is LQKENI. The CDR3 protein is CASSPSTRGLILEETQYF. CDR3 DNA sequence: TGTGCCAGCTCACCTAGCACCAGGGGCCTTATCTTAGAGGAGACCCAGTACTTC.